The 16 T cell receptor beta chains listed next were all sequenced from one sample in a study of T-cell reconstitution after alpha-beta-depleted transplantation in children. The authors prepared the TCRbeta library with unique molecular identifiers. TCRdb reanalysed the PCR reads using MiXCR and keeps one entry per CDR3 protein. Among almost 500,000 distinct CDR3 sequences listed, around an eighth were seen once. Sequencing was performed on PBMCs from the stem cell graft donor, taken from the stem cell graft. The receptors derive from a human donor who donated a stem cell graft to a child with combined immunodeficiency.

This clonotype was counted only a few times. V is TRBV7-6 and J is TRBJ2-7, with TRBD1 matching 7 bases. The junction had 6 bases not matched to a gene; V was cut back by 1 base and J by 3 bases. Germline lookup yields CDR1 SGHVS and CDR2 FNYEAQ. The CDR3 totals 15 residues. The CDR3 reads CASSLEGTALYEQYF. DNA for the CDR3: TGTGCCAGCAGCTTAGAGGGGACAGCCCTCTACGAGCAGTACTTC.

Ten or more counts support this clonotype. This chain links TRBV5-1 with TRBJ2-7; 11 positions match TRBD1. The V gene's germline CDR1 is SGHRS and CDR2 YFSETQ. After removal of 3 bases from V and 2 bases from J, the junction contained 4 bases not matched to a gene. The CDR3 is 15 amino acids. The DNA for the CDR3 is TGCGCCAGCAGCTCAACGGGACAGGGGGCCTACGAGCAGTACTTC. Translation: CASSSTGQGAYEQYF.

About this clonotype itself: Being one base from a much bigger clone, this may be a read error. This chain connects TRBV20-1 to TRBJ2-7; D possibly corresponds to TRBD2 (6 bases). Trimming removed 5 bases from V and 2 bases from J, with 10 bases in between. The CDR3 covers 12 residues. Germline CDR1 DFQATT, CDR2 SNEGSKA (reference sequence). CDR3 amino acids: CSAWGRTYEQYF. The CDR3 DNA reads TGCAGTGCTTGGGGGAGGACCTACGAGCAGTACTTC.

The rearrangement links TRBV10-3 to TRBJ2-3; 8 positions agree with TRBD2. Per germline, CDR1 ENHRY and CDR2 SYGVKD. The CDR3 extends over 16 amino acids. V shed 1 base and J 3 bases; nucleotides not matched to a gene: 6. In nucleotides, the CDR3 is TGTGCCATCAGTGAGTGGGGAACTAGCGGTACAGATACGCAGTATTTT. Translation gives CAISEWGTSGTDTQYF.

This clonotype was seen repeatedly, ten times or more. This chain uses TRBV29-1 with TRBJ2-2; D may be TRBD2 (5 bases). Germline V gene sequence: CDR1 SQVTM, CDR2 ANQGSEA. Trimming removed 4 bases at V and 4 bases at J, with 16 bases between. The length of the CDR3 is 15 residues. As DNA, the CDR3 is TGCAGCGTTGGGATTCGGACGGGATTCACCGGGGAGCTGTTTTTT. It specifies CSVGIRTGFTGELFF.

This clonotype was counted a few times. CDR3 nucleotide sequence: TGCAGCCCCAGAGAGGAGACCCAGTACTTC. Translating gives CSPREETQYF. This rearrangement joins TRBV20-1 to TRBJ2-5; the D is unclear. Germline CDR1 and CDR2: DFQATT and SNEGSKA (reference sequence). This CDR3 region has 10 residues.

The CDR3 region is CASKEGAGAEQFF. CDR3 nucleotide sequence: TGTGCCAGCAAGGAGGGAGCAGGAGCTGAGCAGTTCTTC. This chain links TRBV13 with TRBJ2-1; tentatively, D is TRBD2 (6 bases). With 7 bases removed from V and 9 bases from J, the gap between germline ends came to 16 bases. The germline gives CDR1 PRHDT, CDR2 FYEKMQ (reference sequence). The CDR3 runs 13 residues.

CDR3 sequence (DNA): TGTGCCAGCAGCCAGTCAGGAAACACCATATATTTT. Its translation is CASSQSGNTIYF. V usage is TRBV3-1 and J usage is TRBJ1-3, with D unresolved. Trimming shortened V by 3 bases and J by 4 bases, and 4 bases separated the two germline ends. This CDR3 comprises 12 residues. Germline lookup yields CDR1 LGHDT and CDR2 YNNKEL (reference sequence).

This chain links TRBV20-1 with TRBJ2-3; 8 bases match TRBD1. The germline V gene encodes CDR1 DFQATT and CDR2 SNEGSKA (reference sequence). The V and J ends lost 5 bases and 2 bases, in that order; junction bases with no gene match: 9. The CDR3 length is 15 residues. This CDR3 is CSAVGTGTFTDTQYF. The CDR3 DNA follows: TGCAGTGCTGTAGGGACAGGTACCTTCACAGATACGCAGTATTTT.

This clonotype came up many times. This chain uses TRBV20-1 with TRBJ2-7; 14 bases map to TRBD2. Per the germline V gene, CDR1 is DFQATT and CDR2 is SNEGSKA (reference sequence). J was trimmed by 5 bases and V by 6 bases; bases with no gene match: 12. This CDR3 contains 16 residues. The CDR3 reads CSATDPGTSGSHEQYF. The CDR3, as DNA: TGCAGTGCCACGGATCCCGGGACTAGCGGGAGTCACGAGCAGTACTTC.

The chain recombines TRBV28 with TRBJ2-5, with D possibly matching TRBD1 (5 bases). V lost 2 bases and J lost 5, with 9 bases in between. Germline lookup yields CDR1 MDHEN and CDR2 SYDVKM. CDR3 length equals 13 residues. The CDR3 region is CASSLKGLETQYF. DNA of the CDR3: TGTGCCAGCAGTTTAAAGGGGCTGGAGACCCAGTACTTC.

This clonotype was found a few times. This chain links TRBV12-3 or TRBV12-4 with TRBJ2-5; 14 bases fit TRBD2. With V trimmed by 5 bases and J by 0 bases, 14 bases remained unmatched. The CDR3 is made up of 20 amino acids. The CDR3 DNA follows: TGTGCCAGCAGTACCCCGCCGGGGACTAGCGGGAGCCCTAACCAAGAGACCCAGTACTTC. Protein product: CASSTPPGTSGSPNQETQYF.

The V call is TRBV5-1, the J call TRBJ1-1; the D is unclear. The CDR3 spans 14 residues. Trimming removed 2 bases from V and 3 bases from J, with 11 bases in between. The V gene's germline CDR1 is SGHRS and CDR2 YFSETQ. The CDR3 reads CASSFSATDTEAFF. The CDR3 nucleotides read TGCGCCAGCAGCTTCTCGGCCACGGACACTGAAGCTTTCTTT. Full variable domain (missing parts from reference TRBV5-1 and TRBJ1-1): KAGVTQTPRYLIKTRGQQVTLSCSPISGHRSVSWYQQTPGQGLQFLFEYFSETQRNKGNFPGRFSGRQFSNSRSEMNVSTLELGDSALYLCASSFSATDTEAFFGQGTRLTVV.

Many counts were recorded for this clonotype. The chain recombines TRBV15 with TRBJ2-1; either TRBD1 or TRBD2 may supply D (5 bases each). The CDR3 contains 15 residues. With 4 bases removed from V and 7 bases from J, the gap between germline ends came to 17 bases. The V gene's germline CDR1 is LNHNV and CDR2 YYDKDF (reference sequence). CDR3 DNA: TGTGCCACCAGCACCCTCCGGGTTGAGGGGAATGAGCAGTTCTTC. Encoded protein: CATSTLRVEGNEQFF.

The chain employs TRBV12-3 or TRBV12-4 and TRBJ1-4; possible D gene TRBD1, 5 bases. This CDR3 has 14 amino acids. The V and J ends lost 6 bases and 14 bases respectively, with 22 bases between them. The CDR3 nucleotides are TGTGCCAGCAGCCCGGGACCTCGGGTGGGGTGGCTGTTTTTT. Translated, it gives CASSPGPRVGWLFF.

This chain uses TRBV7-8 with TRBJ1-2; no clear D gene. This CDR3 comprises 16 residues. V was shortened by 0 bases and J by 0 bases, with 11 bases between the two germline ends. Per germline, CDR1 SGHVS and CDR2 FQNEAQ. CDR3 nucleotide sequence: TGTGCCAGCAGCTTAGCGCGCCCAGCCTCTAACTATGGCTACACCTTC. It codes for CASSLARPASNYGYTF.